This entry features one T cell receptor beta chain sequence. Its antigen remains undetermined. No base quality values were provided; no much bigger clone lies one nucleotide off. Library prep was done by multiplex PCR. Sequencing instrument: 454 GS FLX. TCR alpha and beta CDR3 regions were amplified from mRNA by semiquantitative ARM-PCR. ARM-PCR used tagged nested gene-specific primers, after which communal superprimers carried out exponential amplification. Before the second amplification round was performed on first-round PCR products, the nested primers were removed by exonuclease. Amplicons were sequenced on the 454 platform, which allows rapid sequencing of millions of DNA fragments without cloning bias. A read was counted as effective if the read could be mapped to both V and J germline segments. Processing in the source paper ran as follows. IRmap was used to assign reads to germline V, D and J segments, and IRmap relies on pyromap, a Smith-Waterman modification adapted to 454 sequencing errors. D-beta assignments were filtered with cutoffs set at the 99th percentile of alignment scores obtained from simulated random sequences. The CDR3 was taken to be the amino acids lying between the conserved V-segment Y[YFLI]C motif and the J-segment [FW]GXGT motif. A compound Poisson process model, previously applied to large-scale EST data, was used to estimate repertoire diversity. A procedure for detecting cross-contamination was used to argue that sample contamination was not the source of the shared CDR3s. TCRdb handled the public reads itself, with Q25 trimming in fastp and clone calling in MiXCR, and kept productive beta chains. Rows with one shared CDR3 protein collapse into an entry with the most common genes and DNA. TCRdb's processing, not the authors', yielded these V and J calls. This sample comprises about 9,000 distinct CDR3 sequences, roughly 54% of them detected only once. The ten largest clones add up to under 6.5% of the sample.

The data originate from a study of relationships among human T cell subsets (dated by TCRdb to the early 2010s). Study-level background: Eight distinct blood T cell populations were sequenced: pan T, CD8 cytotoxic, regulatory, Th1, Th2, naive plus transitional, activated and memory cells.

What the study reported, not specific to this receptor: The seven subsets showed no statistically significant differences in V, D and J usage, CDR3 length, or N-nucleotide additions. A CD4+CD8+ double-positive population could not be ruled out by the bead-based sorting. The substantial sharing of CDR3s among Th1, Th2 and regulatory T cells was interpreted as suggesting that cell fate choices are stochastic. While more than 50% of CD8+ cytotoxic sequences came from clones with more than 100 reads, the regulatory and Th2 subsets had few clones of that kind.

Unmatched junction bases come to 9, with V trimmed by 4 bases and J by 6 bases. Spanning cysteine to phenylalanine, the CDR3 consists of 13 amino acids. Just the 39-base CDR3 DNA is kept, in frame starting at base 1. Reading the germline V gene (reference sequence) gives CDR1 DFQATT and CDR2 SNEGSKA. Memory T cells were selected as CD45RA-RO+ cells with anti-CD45RO beads from the CD45RA-negative fraction. Miltenyi superparamagnetic beads coated with subset-specific monoclonal antibodies were used to isolate the T cell subsets. Peripheral blood was used as the source from which all T cell populations were isolated. Whole blood was subjected to Ficoll separation to obtain mononuclear cells, from which monocytes were subsequently depleted using anti-CD14 microbeads. The isolated cell populations were resuspended in RNAprotect reagent immediately.

The rearrangement joined TRBV20-1 to TRBJ2-7, with 7 junctional bases fitting TRBD1. The clonotype comes from a man aged 40-49 years in good health. The sample taken for sequencing was memory T cells sorted from blood. Interpreted using the paper, the cell subset or site label stands for: CD45RA-RO+ memory T cells. The CDR3 region reads CSATDRVDREQYF. DNA sequence: TGCAGTGCTACCGACAGGGTGGATCGCGAGCAGTACTTC.